This TCR beta chain was sequenced for a study of blood T cell repertoires in COVID-19. About the study: Samples came from the United States, Italy and Spain, spanning acute and convalescent COVID-19. PBMCs, B-cell-depleted T cells, or T cells were the source of the cDNA or gDNA that made up the material.

During active infection, Seattle patients enrolled and were then monitored through disease. Sequencing used immunoSEQ multiplex PCR; TCRdb keeps in-frame clones, though not all of them. In the table there are around 140,000 clones, around 86% of which are singletons. This CDR3 is 13 amino acids long. V gave up 0 bases and J gave up 8 bases, with 10 bases separating them. The germline V gene encodes CDR1 LGHDT and CDR2 YNNKEL (reference sequence). The clonotype comes from a woman in her seventies with COVID-19, enrolled during active disease. The sample comprised peripheral blood. The chain is built from TRBV3-1 (or the pseudogene TRBV3-2) and TRBJ1-2; D unclear. The CDR3: CASSQDAGVGYTF. CDR3 nucleotide sequence: TGTGCCAGCAGCCAAGATGCAGGTGTGGGCTACACCTTC.